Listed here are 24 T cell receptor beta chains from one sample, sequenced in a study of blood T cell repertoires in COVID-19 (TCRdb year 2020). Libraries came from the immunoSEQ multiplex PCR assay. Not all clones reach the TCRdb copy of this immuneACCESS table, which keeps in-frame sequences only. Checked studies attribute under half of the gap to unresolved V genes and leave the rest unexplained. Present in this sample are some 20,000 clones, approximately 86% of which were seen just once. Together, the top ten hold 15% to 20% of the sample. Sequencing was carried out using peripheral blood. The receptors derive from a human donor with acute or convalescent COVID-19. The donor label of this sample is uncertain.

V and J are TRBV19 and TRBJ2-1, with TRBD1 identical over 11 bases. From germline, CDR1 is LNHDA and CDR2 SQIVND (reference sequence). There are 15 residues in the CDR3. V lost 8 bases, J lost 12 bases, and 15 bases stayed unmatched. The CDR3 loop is CASHLGDRGTRRQFF. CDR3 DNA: TGTGCCAGTCACCTTGGGGACAGGGGGACTCGGAGGCAGTTCTTC. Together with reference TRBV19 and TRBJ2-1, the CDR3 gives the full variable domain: DGGITQSPKYLFRKEGQNVTLSCEQNLNHDAMYWYRQDPGQGLRLIYYSQIVNDFQKGDIAEGYSVSREKKESFPLTVTSAQKNPTAFYLCASHLGDRGTRRQFFGPGTRLTVL.

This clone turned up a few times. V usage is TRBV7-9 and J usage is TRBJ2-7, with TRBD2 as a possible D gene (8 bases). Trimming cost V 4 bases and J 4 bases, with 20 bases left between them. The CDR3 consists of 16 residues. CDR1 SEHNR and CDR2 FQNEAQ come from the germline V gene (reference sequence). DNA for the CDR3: TGTGCCAGCAGCTCGGGAGGGGGCGGCGTGGCTTACGAGCAGTACTTC. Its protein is CASSSGGGGVAYEQYF.

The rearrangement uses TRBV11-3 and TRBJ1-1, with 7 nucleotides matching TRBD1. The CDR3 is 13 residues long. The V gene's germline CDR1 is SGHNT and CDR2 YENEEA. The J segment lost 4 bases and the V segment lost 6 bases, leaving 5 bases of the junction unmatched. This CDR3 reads CASSQDRVTEAFF. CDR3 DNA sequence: TGTGCCAGCAGTCAAGACAGGGTCACTGAAGCTTTCTTT.

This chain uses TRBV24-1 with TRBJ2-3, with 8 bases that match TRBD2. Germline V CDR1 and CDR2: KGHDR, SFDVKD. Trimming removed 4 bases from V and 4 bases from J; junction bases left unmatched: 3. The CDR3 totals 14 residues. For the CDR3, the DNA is TGTGCCACCAGTGACGGGGGACTAGCAGATACGCAGTATTTT. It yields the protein CATSDGGLADTQYF.

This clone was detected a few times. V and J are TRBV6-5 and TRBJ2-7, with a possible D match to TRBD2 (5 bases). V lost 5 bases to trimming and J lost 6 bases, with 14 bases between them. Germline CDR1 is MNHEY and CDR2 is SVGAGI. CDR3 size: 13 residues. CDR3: CASSTVKSGEQYF. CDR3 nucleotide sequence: TGTGCCAGCAGTACAGTGAAAAGCGGCGAGCAGTACTTC.

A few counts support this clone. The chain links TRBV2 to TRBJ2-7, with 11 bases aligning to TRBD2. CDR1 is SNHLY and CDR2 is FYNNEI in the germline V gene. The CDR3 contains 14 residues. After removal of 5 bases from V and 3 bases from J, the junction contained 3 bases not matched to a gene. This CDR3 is CASSPGLADYEQYF. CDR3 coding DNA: TGTGCCAGCAGTCCGGGACTAGCGGACTACGAGCAGTACTTC.

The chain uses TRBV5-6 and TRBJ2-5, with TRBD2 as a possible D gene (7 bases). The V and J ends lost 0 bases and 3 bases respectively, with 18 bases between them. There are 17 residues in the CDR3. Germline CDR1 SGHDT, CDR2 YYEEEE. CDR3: CASSLDGSPGGKETQYF. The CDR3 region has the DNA TGTGCCAGCAGCTTGGATGGCTCCCCGGGGGGCAAAGAGACCCAGTACTTC.

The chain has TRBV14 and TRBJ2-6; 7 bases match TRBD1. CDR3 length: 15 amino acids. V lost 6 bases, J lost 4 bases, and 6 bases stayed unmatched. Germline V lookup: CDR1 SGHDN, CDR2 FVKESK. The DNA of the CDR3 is TGTGCCAGCAGGGGGCAGGGGGACGGGGCCAACGTCCTGACTTTC. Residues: CASRGQGDGANVLTF.

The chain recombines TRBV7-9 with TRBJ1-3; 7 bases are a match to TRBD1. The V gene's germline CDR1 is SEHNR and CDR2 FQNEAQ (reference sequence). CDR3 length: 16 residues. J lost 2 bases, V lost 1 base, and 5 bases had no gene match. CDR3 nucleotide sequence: TGTGCCAGCAGCTTAGGGACAGGTATCGCTGGAAACACCATATATTTT. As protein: CASSLGTGIAGNTIYF. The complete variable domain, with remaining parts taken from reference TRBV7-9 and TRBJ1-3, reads DTGVSQNPRHKITKRGQNVTFRCDPISEHNRLYWYRQTLGQGPEFLTYFQNEAQLEKSRLLSDRFSAERPKGSFSTLEIQRTEQGDSAMYLCASSLGTGIAGNTIYFGEGSWLTVV.

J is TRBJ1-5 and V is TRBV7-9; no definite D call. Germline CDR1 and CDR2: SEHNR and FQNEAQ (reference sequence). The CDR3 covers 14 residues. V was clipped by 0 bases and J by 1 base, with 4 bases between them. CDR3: CASSLATSNQPQHF. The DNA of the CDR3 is TGTGCCAGCAGCTTAGCCACAAGCAATCAGCCCCAGCATTTT.

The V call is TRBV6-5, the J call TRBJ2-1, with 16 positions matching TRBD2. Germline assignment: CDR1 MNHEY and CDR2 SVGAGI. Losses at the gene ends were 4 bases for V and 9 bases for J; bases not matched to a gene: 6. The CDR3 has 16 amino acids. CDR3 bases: TGTGCCAGCAGTTCCCCGGGACTAGCGGGAGGGATTGAGCAGTTCTTC. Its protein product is CASSSPGLAGGIEQFF.

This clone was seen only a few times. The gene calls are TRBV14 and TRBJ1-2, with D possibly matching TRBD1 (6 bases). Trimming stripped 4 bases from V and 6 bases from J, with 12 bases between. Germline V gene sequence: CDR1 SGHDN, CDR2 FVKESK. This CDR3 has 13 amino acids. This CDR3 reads CASSPHREHGYTF. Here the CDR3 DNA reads TGTGCCAGCAGCCCCCACAGGGAACATGGCTACACCTTC.

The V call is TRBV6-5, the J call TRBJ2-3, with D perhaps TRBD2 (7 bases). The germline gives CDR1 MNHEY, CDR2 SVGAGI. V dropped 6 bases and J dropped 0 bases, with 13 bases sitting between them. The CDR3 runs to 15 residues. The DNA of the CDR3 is TGTGCCAGCAGCGGGGGGCGGGGGAGCACAGATACGCAGTATTTT. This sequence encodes CASSGGRGSTDTQYF.

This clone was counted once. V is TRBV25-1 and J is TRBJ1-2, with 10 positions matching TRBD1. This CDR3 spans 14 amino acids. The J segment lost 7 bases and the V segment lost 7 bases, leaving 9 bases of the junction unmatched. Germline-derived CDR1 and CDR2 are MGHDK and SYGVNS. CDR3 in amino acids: CASTKTGGDGGYTF. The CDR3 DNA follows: TGTGCCAGCACCAAGACAGGGGGCGATGGTGGCTACACCTTC.

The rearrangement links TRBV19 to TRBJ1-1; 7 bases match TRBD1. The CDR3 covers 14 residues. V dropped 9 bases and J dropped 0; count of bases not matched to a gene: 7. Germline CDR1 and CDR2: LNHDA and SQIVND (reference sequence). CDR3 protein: CASNQGDLNTEAFF. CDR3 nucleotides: TGTGCCAGCAACCAGGGGGACCTGAACACTGAAGCTTTCTTT.

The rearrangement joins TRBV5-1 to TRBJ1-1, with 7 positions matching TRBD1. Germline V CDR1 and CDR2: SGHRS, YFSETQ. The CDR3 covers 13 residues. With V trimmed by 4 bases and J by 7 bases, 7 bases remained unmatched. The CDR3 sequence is CASSVDRDGEAFF. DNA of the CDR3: TGCGCCAGCAGCGTCGACAGGGACGGTGAAGCTTTCTTT.

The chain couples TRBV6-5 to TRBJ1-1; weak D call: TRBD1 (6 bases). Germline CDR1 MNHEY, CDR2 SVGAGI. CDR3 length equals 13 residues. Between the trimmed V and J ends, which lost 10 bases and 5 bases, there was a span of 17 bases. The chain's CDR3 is CATTGLGRTEAFF. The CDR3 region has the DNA TGTGCCACAACAGGGCTTGGAAGAACTGAAGCTTTCTTT.

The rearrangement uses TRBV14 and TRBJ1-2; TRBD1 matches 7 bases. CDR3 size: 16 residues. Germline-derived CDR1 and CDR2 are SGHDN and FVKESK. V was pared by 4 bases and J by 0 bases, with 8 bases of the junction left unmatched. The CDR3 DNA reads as TGTGCCAGCAGCCGAGGACAGGCAGAATCTAACTATGGCTACACCTTC. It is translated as CASSRGQAESNYGYTF.

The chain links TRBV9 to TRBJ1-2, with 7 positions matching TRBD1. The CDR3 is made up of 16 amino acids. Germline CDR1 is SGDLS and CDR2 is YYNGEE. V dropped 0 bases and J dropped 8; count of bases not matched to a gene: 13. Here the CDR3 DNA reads TGTGCCAGCAGCGTAGCTGCACAGGGGTCTCCGGTGGGCTACACCTTC. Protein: CASSVAAQGSPVGYTF.

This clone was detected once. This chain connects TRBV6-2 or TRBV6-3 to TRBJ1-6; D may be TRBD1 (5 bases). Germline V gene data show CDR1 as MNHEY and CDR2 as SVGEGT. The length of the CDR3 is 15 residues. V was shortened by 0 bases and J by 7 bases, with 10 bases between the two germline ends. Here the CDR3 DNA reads TGTGCCAGCAGTTACTCCGGGGGGAGGAATTCACCCCTCCACTTT. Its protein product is CASSYSGGRNSPLHF.

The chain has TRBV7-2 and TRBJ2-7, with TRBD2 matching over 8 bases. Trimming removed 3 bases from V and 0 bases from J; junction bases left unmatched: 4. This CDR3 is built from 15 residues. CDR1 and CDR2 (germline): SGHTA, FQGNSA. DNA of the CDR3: TGTGCCAGCAGCTTCGGGGGGGGGCGCTCCTACGAGCAGTACTTC. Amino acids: CASSFGGGRSYEQYF.

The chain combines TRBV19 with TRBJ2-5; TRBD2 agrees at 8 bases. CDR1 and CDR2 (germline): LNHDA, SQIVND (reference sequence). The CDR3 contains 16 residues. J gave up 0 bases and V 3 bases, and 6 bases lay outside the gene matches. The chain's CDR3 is CASSIHSGTYQETQYF. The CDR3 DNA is TGTGCCAGTAGTATCCATAGCGGGACGTACCAAGAGACCCAGTACTTC.

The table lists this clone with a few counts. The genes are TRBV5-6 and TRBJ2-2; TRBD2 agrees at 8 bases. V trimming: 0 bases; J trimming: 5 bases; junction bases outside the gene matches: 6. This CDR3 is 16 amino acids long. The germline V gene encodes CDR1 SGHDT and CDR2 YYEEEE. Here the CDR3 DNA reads TGTGCCAGCAGCTTGGCCTCCAGCGGGAGTACCGGGGAGCTGTTTTTT. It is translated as CASSLASSGSTGELFF. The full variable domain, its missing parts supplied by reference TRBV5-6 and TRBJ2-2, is DAGVTQSPTHLIKTRGQQVTLRCSPKSGHDTVSWYQQALGQGPQFIFQYYEEEERQRGNFPDRFSGHQFPNYSSELNVNALLLGDSALYLCASSLASSGSTGELFFGEGSRLTVL.

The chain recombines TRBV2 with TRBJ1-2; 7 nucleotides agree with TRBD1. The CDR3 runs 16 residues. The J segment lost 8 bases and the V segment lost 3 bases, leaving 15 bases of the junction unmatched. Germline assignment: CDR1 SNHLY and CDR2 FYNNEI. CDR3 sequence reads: CASSEASRRQGLGYTF. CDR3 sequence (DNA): TGTGCCAGCAGTGAGGCATCGAGGAGACAGGGTCTAGGCTACACCTTC.